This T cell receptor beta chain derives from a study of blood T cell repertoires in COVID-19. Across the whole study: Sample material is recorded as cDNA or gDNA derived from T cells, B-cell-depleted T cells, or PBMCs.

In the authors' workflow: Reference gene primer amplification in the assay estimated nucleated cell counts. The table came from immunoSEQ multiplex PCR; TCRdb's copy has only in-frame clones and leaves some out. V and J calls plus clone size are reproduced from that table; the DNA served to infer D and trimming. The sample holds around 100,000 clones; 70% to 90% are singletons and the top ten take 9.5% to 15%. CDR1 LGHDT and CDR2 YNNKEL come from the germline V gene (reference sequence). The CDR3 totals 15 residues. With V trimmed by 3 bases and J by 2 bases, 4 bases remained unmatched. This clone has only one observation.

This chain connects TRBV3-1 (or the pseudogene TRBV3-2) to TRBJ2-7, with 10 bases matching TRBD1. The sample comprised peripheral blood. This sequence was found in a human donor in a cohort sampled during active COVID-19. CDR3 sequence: CASSQAGTGAYEQYF. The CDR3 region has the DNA TGTGCCAGCAGCCAGGCCGGGACAGGGGCCTACGAGCAGTACTTC.